This T cell receptor beta chain was observed in a study of naive and memory T cell subsets (dated by TCRdb to about 2017). Regarding the study in general: Sorted naive and memory T cell subsets from peripheral blood were analyzed in the study using a UMI-based, open-source pipeline for TCR alpha and beta sequencing. IgG serology results and the functional CMV T cell responses were in complete agreement. RNA was DNase-treated and reverse transcribed with TCR constant-region primers, mostly using SuperScript III.

Separate amplification of TCR alpha and beta chain libraries was performed from the second PCR step onward. CMV status of each donor was established by measuring IFNgamma production from CD4+ T cells after fresh PBMCs were stimulated overnight with CMV viral lysate. Miltenyi beads were used first to positively select CD4 T cells, and CD8 T cells were then positively selected from the CD4-negative fraction. Cells stained for CD3, CD4, CD8, CD45RA, CD27 and a live/dead dye were sorted on a BD Aria II into four subsets by CD45RA and CD27. Blood came from a few healthy volunteers, each fractionated into CD4 and CD8 T cells and then into four differentiation subsets. Approximately 120 ml of peripheral blood was collected from each donor, and PBMC were isolated by Ficoll-Paque PLUS density-gradient centrifugation. Sorted cells were lysed in RLT buffer, and RNA was extracted with a Qiagen RNeasy kit and stored at -80°C.

Points on this clonotype: Its antigen remains unidentified. Base qualities were left out, and no much larger clone turns up one base away.

Libraries were built with UMI-ligation and nested PCR. The beta constant-region primer was an equimolar mix of two oligonucleotides covering both TRBC1 and TRBC2. Four rounds of PCR were used to amplify ligated cDNA, with nested alpha and beta constant-region primers being used together with the SP2 primer. A single-stranded oligonucleotide carrying the SP2 primer and a 12-nucleotide UMI was ligated to the 3' end of the cDNA by T4 RNA ligase 1. Incubation of the ligation reaction lasted roughly 18-25 hours at 16 degrees C. PCR2 was usually performed as a SYBR Green qPCR and halted at a preset threshold so that over-amplification would not occur. Every purification after the first one was done using Agencourt AMPure XP magnetic beads. Libraries were quantified by Qubit and checked on a TapeStation, with a main peak expected near 650 bp. The pooled libraries were sequenced on an Illumina MiSeq using v2 2x251 paired-end kits, which usually yielded roughly 0.9-2.3 million reads per sample. Each sample's library went into the pool at roughly 4.4 nM, and roughly 5-7.5% PhiX was added to help with cluster recognition. From the authors' description of their analysis: FASTQ reads processed by Demultiplexor were assigned V and J genes by Decombinator through tag matching that tolerated a single base-pair mismatch. Collapsinator used UMIs to correct both sequencing errors and frequency errors arising from PCR heterogeneity. CDR3Translator translated TCRs and extracted CDR3s from the conserved cysteine to the FGXG phenylalanine, flagging non-productive sequences. Gini, Shannon entropy and inverse Simpson indices were computed after subsampling the repertoires to the same number of UMI-defined TCRs. Clonotype abundance distributions were fitted to a power law by maximum likelihood within the linear range. On one naive CD8 sample, the pipeline and MIGEC gave similar UMI counts, unique TCR numbers and clonal distributions. One analysis removed from the naive repertoire any naive TCRs that were also present in any memory subset from the same donor. Repertoires were searched for 7,322 CMV-associated CDR3 sequences compiled from VDJdb and a published dataset. In-frame beta chains were kept once TCRdb had trimmed the public reads at Q25 with fastp and called clones with MiXCR. Rows matching on CDR3 protein sequence are summarized as one entry with the most common DNA and genes. The V and J calls follow TCRdb's processing rather than the paper's. Here the sample has 130,000 to 150,000 distinct CDR3 sequences; about 23% occur a single time. The ten largest account for around 0.097% of the sample.

The trim is 7 bases for V and 1 base for J, with a gap of 21 bases between the germline ends. CDR1 and CDR2 are drawn from the germline V gene: MNHEY, SVGEGT. The CDR3 measures 17 amino acids from cysteine to phenylalanine. The CDR3 DNA has 51 bases and is translated from base 1. The paper as a whole reports these results and caveats: RNA-based TCR counts may be affected by expression changes linked to T cell activation and differentiation. In both CD4 and CD8 cells, going from naive through CM, EM and EMRA, the Gini index went up while Shannon and inverse Simpson diversity went down. A clonotype was defined as a single alpha or beta chain sequence rather than as a paired alpha/beta receptor. After error correction, over 90% of naive TCR sequences appeared only once, giving much steeper abundance distributions than memory subsets. TCR abundance followed a power law with an exponent that was different for naive and memory subsets but consistent across the three individuals. A few larger clonotypes were present in naive repertoires, especially CD8 naive repertoires, and these clonotypes were possibly memory cells re-expressing CD45RA. No ground truth was available to validate the repertoire findings for the naive and memory subsets.

The chain is assembled from TRBV6-2 or TRBV6-3 and TRBJ2-3; the D gene is perhaps TRBD2, from 6 matching bases. This receptor was obtained from a human donor in good health. The material sequenced was naive CD4+ T cells from blood. Explained via the paper, the cell subset or site label denotes: naive T cells, CD45RA high CD27+. The DNA is as follows: TGTGCCAGCACCACGTGGAGGGCCGTTATTGGCACAGATACGCAGTATTTT. Its product reads: CASTTWRAVIGTDTQYF.